The source of this T cell receptor (beta chain) is a study of blood T cell repertoires in COVID-19. Turning to the study itself: Researchers got acute and convalescent COVID-19 samples from the United States, Italy and Spain. PBMCs, B-cell-depleted T cells, or T cells provided the cDNA or gDNA that made up the material.

In the source study's methods: Reference gene primer amplification gave estimated nucleated cell counts. TCRdb's copy holds only in-frame clones and misses some; the assay was immunoSEQ multiplex PCR. The V and J calls and clone size were taken over from that table, and D and trimming were inferred from the DNA. In the table there are over 200,000 clones, 65% to 90% of which are singletons. With 5 bases removed from V and 2 bases from J, the gap between germline ends came to 15 bases. The CDR3 sequence is 15 residues long. CDR1 is MNHEY, CDR2 SVGAGI, per germline. Sequenced: peripheral blood. The V and J genes are TRBV6-5 and TRBJ1-1; TRBD1 might be the D (5 bases). This TCR came from a human donor in a cohort sampled during active COVID-19. The CDR3, as DNA: TGTGCCAGCAGTCCCCGAAGGGGCCGAAACACTGAAGCTTTCTTT. This encodes CASSPRRGRNTEAFF.